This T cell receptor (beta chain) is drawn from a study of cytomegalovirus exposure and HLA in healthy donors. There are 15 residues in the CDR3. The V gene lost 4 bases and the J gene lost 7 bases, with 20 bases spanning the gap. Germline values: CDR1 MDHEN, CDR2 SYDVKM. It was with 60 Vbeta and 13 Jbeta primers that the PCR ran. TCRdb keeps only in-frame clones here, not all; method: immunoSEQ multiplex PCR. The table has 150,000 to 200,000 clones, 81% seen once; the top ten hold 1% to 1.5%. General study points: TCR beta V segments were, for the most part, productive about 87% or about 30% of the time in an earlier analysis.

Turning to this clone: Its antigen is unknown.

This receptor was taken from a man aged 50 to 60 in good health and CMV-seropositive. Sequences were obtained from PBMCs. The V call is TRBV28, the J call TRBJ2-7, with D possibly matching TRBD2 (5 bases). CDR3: CASSSPFEGSWEQYF. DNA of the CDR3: TGTGCCAGCAGTTCCCCCTTTGAGGGCTCTTGGGAGCAGTACTTC.